These 20 T cell receptor beta chains were all obtained from the same sample, sequenced in a study of T cell responses to AZD1222 COVID-19 vaccine. This table comes from immunoSEQ multiplex PCR, and its TCRdb copy is limited to in-frame clones, with some not included. The table includes some 150,000 clones, roughly nine tenths detected once. The material was peripheral blood, obtained on day 0 of AZD1222 vaccination. The receptor source for this set is an adult in good health.

The CDR3 DNA follows: TGTGCCAGTAGTATAGGCAGGGCCGGCGGGACCCAGTACTTC. This gives the protein CASSIGRAGGTQYF. The chain links TRBV19 to TRBJ2-5; D perhaps matches TRBD1 (5 bases). With 1 base removed from V and 7 bases from J, the gap between germline ends came to 13 bases. Germline V gene data show CDR1 as LNHDA and CDR2 as SQIVND (reference sequence). The length of the CDR3 is 14 residues. The variable domain in full, completed from reference TRBV19 and TRBJ2-5, reads DGGITQSPKYLFRKEGQNVTLSCEQNLNHDAMYWYRQDPGQGLRLIYYSQIVNDFQKGDIAEGYSVSREKKESFPLTVTSAQKNPTAFYLCASSIGRAGGTQYFGPGTRLLVL.

As DNA, the CDR3 is TGCGCCAGCAGCCAGGGACTGAACACCGGGGAGCTGTTTTTT. Amino acids: CASSQGLNTGELFF. V is TRBV5-1 and J is TRBJ2-2, with a tentative D call TRBD2 (6 bases). Germline lookup yields CDR1 SGHRS and CDR2 YFSETQ. This CDR3 is built from 14 residues. V was cut by 4 bases and J by 1 base, with 8 bases left in between.

The CDR3 nucleotides read TGTGCCAGCAGTGAAGTCGCAGGGGGGTGGACCATATATTTT. Amino acids: CASSEVAGGWTIYF. The chain is built from TRBV2 and TRBJ1-3; TRBD1 matches 7 bases. Germline CDR1 is SNHLY and CDR2 is FYNNEI. V lost 1 base to trimming and J lost 10 bases; unmatched junction nucleotides: 7. The CDR3 sequence is 14 residues long.

The chain has TRBV14 and TRBJ2-1, with 8 bases matching TRBD2. Germline V CDR1 and CDR2: SGHDN, FVKESK. The V gene end was trimmed by 1 base and the J gene end by 6 bases; junction bases not matched to a gene: 17. The CDR3 is 19 residues long. Written as DNA, the CDR3 is TGTGCCAGCAGCCAAGTAAATCCACTAGCGGACCCCCGGGGCAATGAGCAGTTCTTC. It translates to CASSQVNPLADPRGNEQFF.

For the CDR3, the DNA is TGTGCCACCAGTGTTAGCGGGAGGGTTTCCGAGCAGTACTTC. Its translation is CATSVSGRVSEQYF. The chain combines TRBV24-1 with TRBJ2-7, with 11 bases matching TRBD2. Germline-derived CDR1 and CDR2 are KGHDR and SFDVKD. There are 14 residues in the CDR3. The ends lost 5 bases at V and 6 bases at J; junction bases unmatched: 5.

V gene TRBV7-6 combines with J gene TRBJ1-6; 7 bases are shared with TRBD1. The CDR3 spans 15 residues. V gave up 5 bases and J gave up 8 bases; unmatched junction bases: 9. Germline-derived CDR1 and CDR2 are SGHVS and FNYEAQ. CDR3 DNA: TGTGCCAGCAGCCCAAGACAGGGCGGGGATTCACCCCTCCACTTT. This encodes CASSPRQGGDSPLHF.

This chain links TRBV30 with TRBJ1-5; D is ambiguous. Trimming shortened V by 0 bases and J by 1 base, and 16 bases separated the two germline ends. The CDR3 has 17 residues. Germline lookup yields CDR1 GTSNPN and CDR2 SVGIG (reference sequence). The CDR3 DNA sequence: TGTGCCTGGAGTGTTAATCCCGTCCGGGCAAGCAATCAGCCCCAGCATTTT. Amino acids: CAWSVNPVRASNQPQHF.

V gene TRBV30 combines with J gene TRBJ2-1; D is possibly TRBD1 or TRBD2 (6 bases each). The ends were cut back, 2 bases at V and 2 bases at J, with 7 bases in the middle. Germline V gives CDR1 GTSNPN, CDR2 SVGIG (reference sequence). This CDR3 region has 13 residues. Written as DNA, the CDR3 is TGTGCCTGGAGTAGGGGGGCCTACAATGAGCAGTTCTTC. Residues: CAWSRGAYNEQFF. Complete variable domain (other parts from reference TRBV30 and TRBJ2-1): SQTIHQWPATLVQPVGSPLSLECTVEGTSNPNLYWYRQAAGRGLQLLFYSVGIGQISSEVPQNLSASRPQDRQFILSSKKLLLSDSGFYLCAWSRGAYNEQFFGPGTRLTVL.

The chain couples TRBV11-1 to TRBJ1-1; D remains unclear. In germline, CDR1 is SGHAT, CDR2 FQDESV (reference sequence). The CDR3 spans 14 residues. Trimming shortened V by 1 base and J by 4 bases, and 10 bases separated the two germline ends. CDR3 amino acids: CASSLDQVATEAFF. The CDR3 nucleotides are TGTGCCAGCAGCTTAGACCAGGTCGCCACTGAAGCTTTCTTT.

V and J are TRBV5-8 and TRBJ2-7; D remains ambiguous. The V gene's germline CDR1 is SGHTS and CDR2 YDEGEE. V gave up 2 bases and J gave up 9 bases, with 6 bases separating them. CDR3 length: 10 amino acids. The CDR3 region is CASSFSVQYF. The CDR3 nucleotides read TGTGCCAGCAGCTTTTCGGTGCAGTACTTC.

The chain joins TRBV9 to TRBJ2-3; D call uncertain. Germline lookup yields CDR1 SGDLS and CDR2 YYNGEE. Trimming pared 0 bases from V and 0 bases from J, leaving 11 bases between. This CDR3 spans 16 amino acids. The CDR3: CASSVANGLSTDTQYF. The CDR3 region has the DNA TGTGCCAGCAGCGTAGCTAACGGATTAAGCACAGATACGCAGTATTTT.

The gene calls are TRBV6-5 and TRBJ2-3, with TRBD2 matching over 10 bases. J lost 2 bases, V lost 4 bases, and 6 bases had no gene match. Germline-derived CDR1 and CDR2 are MNHEY and SVGAGI. CDR3 size: 16 residues. CDR3 sequence (DNA): TGTGCCAGCAGTTCTACTAGCGGGGCGTACACAGATACGCAGTATTTT. Its protein is CASSSTSGAYTDTQYF.

This clone appeared once. The V and J genes are TRBV7-2 and TRBJ2-2; D might be TRBD1 (5 bases). Trimming removed 4 bases at V and 6 bases at J, with 18 bases between. Germline CDR1 and CDR2: SGHTA and FQGNSA. The CDR3 length is 16 residues. CDR3 coding DNA: TGTGCCAGCAGCTCCCCGATCAGGGTGGTTGCCGGGGAGCTGTTTTTT. As protein: CASSSPIRVVAGELFF.

CDR3 nucleotide sequence: TGTGCCAGCTCACCACCGACGTTGGGGAACACTGAAGCTTTCTTT. This sequence encodes CASSPPTLGNTEAFF. The gene calls are TRBV18 and TRBJ1-1, with unresolved D. This CDR3 is 15 amino acids long. V dropped 0 bases and J dropped 1 base, with 9 bases sitting between them. Germline V gene sequence: CDR1 KGHSH, CDR2 LQKENI. Based on the CDR3 plus reference TRBV18 and TRBJ1-1, the full variable domain is NAGVMQNPRHLVRRRGQEARLRCSPMKGHSHVYWYRQLPEEGLKFMVYLQKENIIDESGMPKERFSAEFPKEGPSILRIQQVVRGDSAAYFCASSPPTLGNTEAFFGQGTRLTVV.

This chain joins TRBV4-3 and TRBJ2-2, with D perhaps TRBD1 (5 bases). The CDR3 sequence is 14 residues long. V was cut by 8 bases and J by 2 bases, with 12 bases left in between. The germline gives CDR1 LGHNA, CDR2 YSLEER. In DNA, the CDR3 is TGCGCCAGCGGCAGGGCAGGTAACACCGGGGAGCTGTTTTTT. It translates to CASGRAGNTGELFF.

This chain links TRBV7-3 with TRBJ2-7; 7 positions match TRBD1. CDR1 is SGHTA, CDR2 FQGTGA, per germline. The V gene end was trimmed by 5 bases and the J gene end by 0 bases; junction bases not matched to a gene: 7. This CDR3 region has 15 residues. In DNA, the CDR3 is TGTGCCAGCAGCCCGGACAGGAGTAGCTCCTACGAGCAGTACTTC. The encoded protein is CASSPDRSSSYEQYF.

This clone was found once. The gene calls are TRBV9 and TRBJ1-1; D ambiguous. V lost 3 bases and J lost 1, with 10 bases in between. Germline CDR1 SGDLS, CDR2 YYNGEE. The CDR3 spans 14 residues. The CDR3 is CASSAPEANTEAFF. CDR3 nucleotide sequence: TGTGCCAGCAGCGCCCCGGAAGCGAACACTGAAGCTTTCTTT. The entire variable domain, with the rest obtained from reference TRBV9 and TRBJ1-1, is as follows: DSGVTQTPKHLITATGQRVTLRCSPRSGDLSVYWYQQSLDQGLQFLIQYYNGEERAKGNILERFSAQQFPDLHSELNLSSLELGDSALYFCASSAPEANTEAFFGQGTRLTVV.

The J gene is TRBJ2-7, the V gene TRBV5-4; 10 bases are a match to TRBD2. The CDR3 totals 17 residues. The germline V gene encodes CDR1 SGHNT and CDR2 YYREEE (reference sequence). V lost 4 bases, J lost 0 bases, and 10 bases stayed unmatched. Here the CDR3 DNA reads TGTGCCAGCAGCCTATACCGGACTAGCGGCCGCTCCTACGAGCAGTACTTC. It specifies CASSLYRTSGRSYEQYF.

The chain joins TRBV27 to TRBJ1-1; 7 bases fit TRBD1. V gave up 8 bases and J gave up 6 bases; unmatched junction bases: 12. CDR3 length: 14 amino acids. Looked up from germline, CDR1 is MNHEY and CDR2 is SMNVEV (reference sequence). The CDR3 coding sequence is TGTGCCAGCCGGATCCGACAGGGAATTTCTGAAGCTTTCTTT. Its protein product is CASRIRQGISEAFF.

In the case of this clone: This same CDR3 is encoded by further DNA sequences in the sample. The chain combines TRBV30 with TRBJ1-2; D unclear. This CDR3 comprises 11 residues. Deletions cut 0 bases from V and 3 bases from J, with 2 bases between. Germline CDR1 GTSNPN, CDR2 SVGIG (reference sequence). This chain's CDR3 is CAWSVDYGYTF. The CDR3 DNA is TGTGCCTGGAGTGTAGACTATGGCTACACCTTC.